One and the same sample provided the 18 T cell receptor beta chains below, sequenced in a study of cytomegalovirus exposure and HLA in healthy donors. TCRdb keeps only in-frame clones here, not all; method: immunoSEQ multiplex PCR. The table has 85,000 to 120,000 clones, roughly 94% seen once; the top ten hold around 0.85%. Sequencing was done on a sample of PBMCs. These receptors came from a woman aged 18-29 years in good health and CMV-seronegative.

The rearrangement uses TRBV19 and TRBJ1-2; 9 bases map to TRBD1. The ends lost 5 bases at V and 8 bases at J; junction bases unmatched: 12. The CDR3 loop spans 15 amino acids. The germline V gene has CDR1 LNHDA and CDR2 SQIVND (reference sequence). CDR3 protein: CASSVSGTGPRGYTF. The CDR3 DNA sequence: TGTGCCAGTAGTGTCTCCGGGACAGGGCCGCGGGGCTACACCTTC.

This clone was picked up one time. J is TRBJ1-6 and V is TRBV19, with 7 bases that match TRBD1. Trimming took 8 bases from V and 0 from J; bases not matched to a gene: 1. The CDR3 sequence is 14 residues long. Germline loops: CDR1 LNHDA, CDR2 SQIVND (reference sequence). As DNA, the CDR3 is TGTGCCAGTCAGGGGGGCTCCTATAATTCACCCCTCCACTTT. Protein: CASQGGSYNSPLHF.

The gene calls are TRBV19 and TRBJ2-1; TRBD2 aligns across 11 bases. The germline CDR1 and CDR2 sequences are LNHDA and SQIVND (reference sequence). The CDR3 is 16 residues long. The J segment lost 8 bases and the V segment lost 8 bases, leaving 14 bases of the junction unmatched. CDR3 bases: TGTGCCAGTGGAGATATAGCGGGGGGGCTGTCCGATGAGCAGTTCTTC. This codes for CASGDIAGGLSDEQFF.

This clone appeared once. The chain has TRBV29-1 and TRBJ2-1; no definite D call. Deletions cut 4 bases from V and 2 bases from J, with 12 bases between. The V gene's germline CDR1 is SQVTM and CDR2 ANQGSEA. This CDR3 is 14 amino acids long. In nucleotides, the CDR3 is TGCAGCGTTGGGGCGCTGTCGGCCTACAATGAGCAGTTCTTC. Its translation: CSVGALSAYNEQFF.

This chain uses TRBV5-5 with TRBJ1-5; D call uncertain. Germline CDR1 reads SGHKS; CDR2 reads YYEKEE (reference sequence). Trimming removed 0 bases from V and 0 bases from J, with 13 bases in between. CDR3 length: 17 amino acids. CDR3 sequence (DNA): TGTGCCAGCAGCTTGGAGGCAGCGGACTATAGCAATCAGCCCCAGCATTTT. Its protein is CASSLEAADYSNQPQHF.

This chain joins TRBV7-3 and TRBJ1-2; TRBD1 aligns across 7 bases. This CDR3 has 15 residues. Germline trimming cut 5 bases from V and 0 bases from J; bases unmatched to any gene: 6. Germline V CDR1 and CDR2: SGHTA, FQGTGA. The CDR3 loop is CASSPGTATNYGYTF. CDR3 sequence (DNA): TGTGCCAGCAGCCCCGGGACAGCGACTAACTATGGCTACACCTTC.

The chain couples TRBV9 to TRBJ2-1; D is perhaps TRBD2 (6 bases). Trimming took 0 bases from V and 4 from J, leaving 14 bases between them. The CDR3 has 16 residues. CDR1 and CDR2 from the germline V gene are SGDLS and YYNGEE. CDR3 nucleotide sequence: TGTGCCAGCAGCGTAGTCGGTAGCGGAGCATACAATGAGCAGTTCTTC. This translates into CASSVVGSGAYNEQFF. The whole variable domain, filled in from reference TRBV9 and TRBJ2-1, reads DSGVTQTPKHLITATGQRVTLRCSPRSGDLSVYWYQQSLDQGLQFLIQYYNGEERAKGNILERFSAQQFPDLHSELNLSSLELGDSALYFCASSVVGSGAYNEQFFGPGTRLTVL.

The genes are TRBV5-1 and TRBJ1-4; D is possibly TRBD1 (5 bases). Trimming left V 4 bases short and J 3 bases short, with 16 bases between. Germline lookup yields CDR1 SGHRS and CDR2 YFSETQ. CDR3 length equals 16 residues. The CDR3 loop reads CASSQGQSGANEKLFF. The DNA for the CDR3 is TGCGCCAGCAGCCAGGGCCAGAGCGGGGCTAATGAAAAACTGTTTTTT.

The table lists this clone with a count of one. This sequence joins TRBV5-1 and TRBJ2-7; D is unresolved. CDR1 SGHRS and CDR2 YFSETQ come from the germline V gene. The CDR3 has 13 residues. V lost 4 bases and J lost 0, with 8 bases in between. The CDR3 DNA follows: TGCGCCAGCAGCACTGGCGGCTCCTACGAGCAGTACTTC. Translation gives CASSTGGSYEQYF.

This clone has just one count. This sequence joins TRBV15 and TRBJ1-1; the D gene is possibly TRBD1 (6 bases). CDR1 is LNHNV and CDR2 is YYDKDF in the germline V gene (reference sequence). V was shortened by 5 bases and J by 3 bases, with 13 bases between the two germline ends. The CDR3 spans 14 residues. CDR3 nucleotides: TGTGCCACCAGCGCGACACAGGGAGACACTGAAGCTTTCTTT. It codes for CATSATQGDTEAFF. The full variable domain, with the rest looked up from reference TRBV15 and TRBJ1-1, is DAMVIQNPRYQVTQFGKPVTLSCSQTLNHNVMYWYQQKSSQAPKLLFHYYDKDFNNEADTPDNFQSRRPNTSFCFLDIRSPGLGDTAMYLCATSATQGDTEAFFGQGTRLTVV.

This clone was counted a single time. The rearrangement joins TRBV7-8 to TRBJ2-1; 10 positions match TRBD1. CDR1 is SGHVS, CDR2 FQNEAQ, per germline. The length of the CDR3 is 19 residues. J gave up 5 bases and V 7 bases, and 20 bases lay outside the gene matches. This CDR3 reads CASIYPGQGYHGRDNEQFF. The CDR3 DNA is TGTGCCAGCATCTACCCGGGACAGGGGTATCACGGGAGGGACAATGAGCAGTTCTTC.

This clone was recorded once. V is TRBV14 and J is TRBJ2-7; D may be TRBD1 (6 bases). V lost 2 bases and J 9 bases, leaving 17 bases between the germline ends. Germline loops: CDR1 SGHDN, CDR2 FVKESK. The CDR3 loop spans 14 amino acids. In DNA, the CDR3 is TGTGCCAGCAGCCAAAAGACCGGCAACAGGGCGCAGTACTTC. Its protein is CASSQKTGNRAQYF.

The V call is TRBV11-3, the J call TRBJ1-1, with D uncertain. This CDR3 comprises 12 residues. Germline assignment: CDR1 SGHNT and CDR2 YENEEA. V was trimmed by 3 bases and J by 3 bases, leaving 5 bases between them. The CDR3 is CASSFGDTEAFF. CDR3 bases: TGTGCCAGCAGCTTCGGGGACACTGAAGCTTTCTTT.

For the CDR3, the DNA is TGTGCCAGCAGCTTAGCGGGGACTAGCGGTACCTACAATGAGCAGTTCTTC. Its translation is CASSLAGTSGTYNEQFF. This chain joins TRBV7-9 and TRBJ2-1; 11 nucleotides match TRBD2. Trimming removed 0 bases from V and 2 bases from J; junction bases left unmatched: 3. Germline assignment: CDR1 SEHNR and CDR2 FQNEAQ (reference sequence). The CDR3 has 17 amino acids. The full variable domain, with the rest looked up from reference TRBV7-9 and TRBJ2-1, is DTGVSQNPRHKITKRGQNVTFRCDPISEHNRLYWYRQTLGQGPEFLTYFQNEAQLEKSRLLSDRFSAERPKGSFSTLEIQRTEQGDSAMYLCASSLAGTSGTYNEQFFGPGTRLTVL.

The rearrangement joins TRBV11-2 to TRBJ1-2; D perhaps matches TRBD1 (5 bases). This CDR3 region has 14 residues. V shed 8 bases and J shed 5 bases, with 18 bases lying between them. Germline CDR1 reads SGHAT; CDR2 reads FQNNGV. This chain's CDR3 is CASSSGFVPYGYTF. The CDR3 nucleotides read TGTGCCAGCTCCTCAGGGTTCGTCCCTTATGGCTACACCTTC. Combining the CDR3 with reference TRBV11-2 and TRBJ1-2 gives the whole variable domain EAGVAQSPRYKIIEKRQSVAFWCNPISGHATLYWYQQILGQGPKLLIQFQNNGVVDDSQLPKDRFSAERLKGVDSTLKIQPAKLEDSAVYLCASSSGFVPYGYTFGSGTRLTVV.

This chain connects TRBV5-6 to TRBJ2-3; TRBD2 matches 13 bases. Trimming removed 4 bases from V and 2 bases from J; junction bases left unmatched: 4. The CDR3 runs 16 residues. The V gene's germline CDR1 is SGHDT and CDR2 YYEEEE. The CDR3 bases are TGTGCCAGCAGCAAGACTAGCGGGGGGCTCACAGATACGCAGTATTTT. Translated, it gives CASSKTSGGLTDTQYF.

V usage is TRBV9 and J usage is TRBJ2-7; 7 nucleotides match TRBD2. The CDR3 consists of 15 residues. The V segment lost 0 bases and the J segment 6 bases; nucleotides outside the gene matches: 9. Per germline, CDR1 SGDLS and CDR2 YYNGEE. CDR3 sequence reads: CASSVVVGGPLEQYF. The CDR3 DNA reads as TGTGCCAGCAGCGTAGTCGTGGGAGGGCCGCTCGAGCAGTACTTC.

The V call is TRBV29-1, the J call TRBJ2-7; 7 bases fit TRBD2. The length of the CDR3 is 13 residues. With 6 bases clipped from V and 0 bases from J, the junction kept 5 bases outside the gene matches. CDR1 SQVTM and CDR2 ANQGSEA come from the germline V gene. CDR3 loop: CSVWAGDSYEQYF. CDR3 in DNA: TGCAGCGTGTGGGCGGGGGACTCCTACGAGCAGTACTTC.